This T cell receptor (beta chain) was found in a study of T cell repertoires and Cas9 in healthy adults (dated by TCRdb to between 2018 and 2020). Notes on the research overall: SpCas9-reactive T cells were characterized for multi-effector potency, cytotoxicity and lineage determination within the CD4 and CD8 compartments. The study examined preexisting T cell immunity against the Streptococcus pyogenes Cas9 nuclease (SpCas9) used in CRISPR gene editing.

The CDR3 sequence runs 13 residues, both termini included. The kept DNA is CDR3 alone, 39 bases in frame from the first base. Based on the germline V gene (reference sequence), the CDR1 and CDR2 sequences are MNHEY and SMNVEV. V drops 2 bases and J drops 2 bases, leaving 6 bases in between. Library prep was done by the immunoSEQ multiplex PCR assay. TCRdb carries this immuneACCESS record with in-frame sequences only. Its versions omit some clonotypes, under half of them owing to an unresolved V gene in the studies checked, with the rest unexplained. For this sample there are tens of thousands of clones; 92% appear just once. More than 0.7% of the sample comes from the top ten. The paper's findings and limits, for the study overall: In vitro, SpCas9-reactive regulatory T cells were reported to reduce the proliferation and function of SpCas9-reactive effector T cells.

All of the donors in the study were healthy humans. On this clone itself: The target of this receptor is not known. Given the absence of the conserved phenylalanine or tryptophan at the CDR3 end, a read error is likely.

The clonotype was recovered from a human donor in good health. What was sequenced was CD4+ effector T cells (CD127+, CD25-, CD137-, CD154-) from PBMCs; culture status not recorded. The chain joins TRBV27 to TRBJ1-2; the D gene is not confidently resolved. The base sequence is TGTGCCAGCAGTTTAGGACTCAACTATGGCTACACCCTC. Translated, it gives CASSLGLNYGYTL.